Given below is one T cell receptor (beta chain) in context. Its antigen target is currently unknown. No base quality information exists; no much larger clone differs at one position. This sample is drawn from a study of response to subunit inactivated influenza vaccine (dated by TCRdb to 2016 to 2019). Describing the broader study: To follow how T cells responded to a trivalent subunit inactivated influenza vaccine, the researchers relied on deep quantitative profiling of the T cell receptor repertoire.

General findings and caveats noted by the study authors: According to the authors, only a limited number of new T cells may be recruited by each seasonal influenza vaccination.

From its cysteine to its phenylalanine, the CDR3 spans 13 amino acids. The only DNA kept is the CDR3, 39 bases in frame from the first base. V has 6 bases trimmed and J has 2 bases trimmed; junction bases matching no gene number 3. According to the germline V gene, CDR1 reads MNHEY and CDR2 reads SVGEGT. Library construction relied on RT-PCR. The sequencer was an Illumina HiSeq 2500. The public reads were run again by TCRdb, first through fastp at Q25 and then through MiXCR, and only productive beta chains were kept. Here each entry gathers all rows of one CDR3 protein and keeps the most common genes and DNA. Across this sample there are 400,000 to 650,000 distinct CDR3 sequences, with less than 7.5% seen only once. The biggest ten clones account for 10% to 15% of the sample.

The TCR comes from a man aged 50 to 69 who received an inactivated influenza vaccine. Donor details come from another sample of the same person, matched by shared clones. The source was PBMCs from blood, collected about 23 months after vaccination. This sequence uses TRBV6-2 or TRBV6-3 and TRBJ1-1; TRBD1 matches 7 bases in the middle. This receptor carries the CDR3 CASRRDSNTEAFF. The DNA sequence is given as TGTGCCAGCAGAAGGGACAGCAACACTGAAGCTTTCTTT.